This record looks at one TCR beta chain sequence and its context. Its matching antigen is unknown. This sample is part of a study of T cell repertoires in cytomegalovirus infection. Study information: CMV infection plus the matching HLA type was flagged by public TCR beta signatures.

Study findings and constraints: Cumulative frequency of public TCR beta families picked out carriers of CMV plus the relevant HLA. HLA-C-restricted TCR beta clonotypes specific for CMV led the ex vivo response.

The ends were cut back, 1 base at V and 2 bases at J, with 14 bases in the middle. The germline gives CDR1 SGHVS, CDR2 FQNEAQ. The CDR3 is made up of 16 amino acids. TCRdb reprocessed the reads via MiXCR and lists one record per CDR3 protein. The data contain about 920,000 distinct CDR3 sequences, roughly 30% of them singletons. The clonotype originates from a human donor in good health (CMV status not recorded). Some clones in this sample may be carry-over from other donors' samples. The J gene is TRBJ2-5, the V gene TRBV7-8; D might be TRBD2 (5 bases). The specimen comprised cultured CD8+ T cells from PBMCs, sampled from culture after CMV antigen stimulation. CDR3 coding DNA: TGTGCCAGCAGCTTAGGCTACGGGGAGATACAAGAGACCCAGTACTTC. This gives the protein CASSLGYGEIQETQYF.